This TCR beta chain was recorded in a study of CD8 T cells in ankylosing spondylitis. Findings and limits, study-wide: Ankylosing spondylitis blood seemed to carry a telltale TCR beta motif made of about 8 highly homologous variants. In peripheral blood, disease-linked CD8+ clones occurred at relatively low frequencies. The study looked at matched synovial fluid samples from ankylosing spondylitis patients. Disease-linked clones were reported to be significantly enriched there.

This clonotype was counted only a few times. Its antigen is unidentified. V was clipped by 1 base and J by 6 bases, with 8 bases between them. CDR3 length: 13 residues. From germline, CDR1 is SGHRS and CDR2 YFSETQ. Using quantitative 5'-RACE with molecular barcodes, the authors made TCR beta libraries. TCRdb called the 5' RACE reads again in MiXCR, with one record for every CDR3 protein. The table includes about 390,000 distinct CDR3 sequences, approximately 20% detected once. The sample taken for sequencing was blood, either unsorted or a sorted T cell fraction (not recorded which). The receptor was derived from a male donor with ankylosing spondylitis. The chain employs TRBV5-1 and TRBJ2-1, with unresolved D. The CDR3 coding sequence is TGCGCCAGCAGCTTGCTCTTGCCCAATGAGCAGTTCTTC. Translating gives CASSLLLPNEQFF.